The 18 T cell receptor beta chains reported below all come from one sample, sequenced in a study of blood T cells in healthy people across ages (dated by TCRdb to the mid-2010s). The library was made by 5' RACE. Sequenced on an Illumina HiSeq 2500. A second PCR of roughly 6 to 11 cycles was run with a J-beta primer mix and a sample-barcoded 5' primer. TCRdb applied fastp at Q25 and MiXCR to the public reads, then kept only in-frame beta chains. Identical CDR3 proteins give one entry, which carries the most common genes and DNA. This sample comprises about 840,000 distinct CDR3 sequences, 25% to 35% of them detected only once. The top ten constitute roughly a tenth of the sample. These same data were also listed under a study on T cells of mothers and their children.

Sequencing used blood. All receptors come from a woman in her thirties or forties in good health.

This clonotype was detected a few times. CDR3 sequence (DNA): TGCGCCAGCAGGTATGGACAGGGAATGAGAGGAGGCACAGATACGCAGTATTTT. Translation gives CASRYGQGMRGGTDTQYF. This sequence joins TRBV5-1 and TRBJ2-3; 8 bases align to TRBD1. V trimming: 5 bases; J trimming: 1 base; junction bases outside the gene matches: 15. The CDR3 runs to 18 residues. Germline CDR1 SGHRS, CDR2 YFSETQ.

This clonotype appeared many times. V and J are TRBV5-1 and TRBJ2-7; D may be TRBD2 (5 bases). Germline assignment: CDR1 SGHRS and CDR2 YFSETQ. The CDR3 totals 15 residues. The germline V and J ends were trimmed by 4 bases and 0 bases, with 14 bases remaining between them. The CDR3 sequence: CASSPHSGLSYEQYF. DNA for the CDR3: TGCGCCAGCAGCCCTCATTCCGGACTCTCCTACGAGCAGTACTTC.

This clonotype has only a few counts. The V gene is TRBV14, the J gene TRBJ1-4; no reliable D call. V was shortened by 2 bases and J by 8 bases, with 12 bases between the two germline ends. Germline V gene lookup returns CDR1 SGHDN and CDR2 FVKESK. This CDR3 region has 14 residues. CDR3 sequence (DNA): TGTGCCAGCAGCCAAATGGGCCTGGAGGAAAAACTGTTTTTT. Translating it yields CASSQMGLEEKLFF.

A few counts support this clonotype. The genes are TRBV20-1 and TRBJ2-3; 8 bases are a match to TRBD2. There are 15 residues in the CDR3. Germline values: CDR1 DFQATT, CDR2 SNEGSKA (reference sequence). V was pared by 6 bases and J by 3 bases, with 11 bases of the junction left unmatched. The CDR3 is CSAQDRGGRTDTQYF. CDR3 DNA sequence: TGCAGTGCCCAAGACCGGGGGGGCCGGACAGATACGCAGTATTTT.

This clonotype has at least ten counts. The chain is built from TRBV4-3 and TRBJ1-6; D possibly corresponds to TRBD1 (5 bases). Per germline, CDR1 LGHNA and CDR2 YSLEER. The length of the CDR3 is 15 residues. Trimming removed 8 bases at V and 9 bases at J, with 20 bases between. CDR3 protein: CASVKSRDVGSPLHF. DNA for the CDR3: TGCGCCAGCGTAAAATCCCGGGACGTAGGTTCACCCCTCCACTTT.

This clonotype was picked up a small number of times. The chain links TRBV16 to TRBJ1-5; TRBD1 aligns across 7 bases. From germline, CDR1 is KGHSY and CDR2 FQNENV. The CDR3 length is 14 residues. The ends lost 4 bases at V and 7 bases at J; junction bases unmatched: 7. CDR3 nucleotides: TGTGCCAGCAGCCCAGACAGGGTACGGCAGCCCCAGCATTTT. The encoded protein is CASSPDRVRQPQHF.

This clonotype was observed a handful of times. V gene TRBV20-1 combines with J gene TRBJ1-5; D not certain. Trimming stripped 6 bases from V and 5 bases from J, with 11 bases between. CDR3 length: 12 residues. The germline CDR1 and CDR2 sequences are DFQATT and SNEGSKA (reference sequence). In DNA form, the CDR3 reads TGCAGTGCCCGGACTACGGATCAGCCCCAGCATTTT. Amino acids: CSARTTDQPQHF.

This clonotype occurred a few times. The chain has TRBV5-1 and TRBJ2-1; D is perhaps TRBD1 or TRBD2 (5 bases each). Trimming cost V 1 base and J 6 bases, with 26 bases left between them. Germline V gene data show CDR1 as SGHRS and CDR2 as YFSETQ. CDR3 length equals 19 residues. The CDR3 spells CASSLPQGRGLAASNEQFF. CDR3 sequence (DNA): TGCGCCAGCAGCTTGCCCCAGGGTCGGGGTTTGGCGGCTAGCAATGAGCAGTTCTTC.

This clonotype was found a few times. CDR3: CASSSGSAFGETQYF. DNA of the CDR3: TGTGCCAGCAGCTCGGGGTCCGCGTTTGGGGAGACCCAGTACTTC. V gene TRBV7-9 combines with J gene TRBJ2-5; tentatively, D is TRBD2 (5 bases). Trimming shortened V by 4 bases and J by 5 bases, and 17 bases separated the two germline ends. The CDR3 spans 15 residues. Germline V CDR1 and CDR2: SEHNR, FQNEAQ (reference sequence).

This clonotype was counted a few times. This rearrangement joins TRBV20-1 to TRBJ2-7; TRBD1 matches at 7 bases. This CDR3 comprises 17 residues. CDR1 is DFQATT, CDR2 SNEGSKA, per germline (reference sequence). V trimming: 3 bases; J trimming: 1 base; junction bases outside the gene matches: 15. The CDR3 loop reads CSASPIGDSGLSYEQYF. Written as DNA, the CDR3 is TGCAGTGCTAGCCCCATAGGGGACAGCGGTTTGTCCTACGAGCAGTACTTC.

In its sample, this clonotype was seen many times. The gene calls are TRBV20-1 and TRBJ2-4, with TRBD2 matching 13 bases. The CDR3 is 15 amino acids. From germline, CDR1 is DFQATT and CDR2 SNEGSKA (reference sequence). The V segment lost 5 bases and the J segment 9 bases; nucleotides outside the gene matches: 10. CDR3 DNA: TGCAGTGCTCCGACTAGCGGGGGGAGATGGGGCATTCAGTACTTC. Translation gives CSAPTSGGRWGIQYF.

This clonotype has a single count. The chain carries TRBV7-2 and TRBJ1-5; 10 nucleotides match TRBD1. Germline values: CDR1 SGHTA, CDR2 FQGNSA. The CDR3 is made up of 14 amino acids. J gave up 6 bases and V 6 bases, and 5 bases lay outside the gene matches. This CDR3 reads CASSSDRGLQPQHF. CDR3 bases: TGTGCCAGCAGTTCTGACAGGGGGCTTCAGCCCCAGCATTTT.

Comment on this clonotype: This could be a read error, since a much larger clone is one nucleotide away. The chain is built from TRBV11-2 and TRBJ2-2; tentatively, D is TRBD2 (5 bases). Germline V gene sequence: CDR1 SGHAT, CDR2 FQNNGV. CDR3 length: 16 amino acids. In DNA, the CDR3 is TGTGCCAGCAGCTTAGAGGGGTCGTCGAACACCGGGGTGCTGTTTTTT. Translated, it gives CASSLEGSSNTGVLFF.

With respect to this clonotype: This sequence may be a read error, since a much larger clone differs from it by one base. V and J are TRBV5-6 and TRBJ1-2; unclear D gene. This CDR3 is built from 14 residues. Per germline, CDR1 SGHDT and CDR2 YYEEEE. V was clipped by 0 bases and J by 4 bases, with 10 bases between them. The CDR3 DNA reads TGTGCCAGCAGCTTGGGGGTTTCCATCTATGGCTACACCTTC. As protein: CASSLGVSIYGYTF.

The rearrangement links TRBV5-1 to TRBJ2-7; TRBD1 agrees at 9 bases. Germline V lookup: CDR1 SGHRS, CDR2 YFSETQ. This CDR3 comprises 15 residues. V dropped 3 bases and J dropped 3; count of bases not matched to a gene: 7. The CDR3 DNA is TGCGCCAGCAGCTCGGAGGCGACAGGGGGCTACGAGCAGTACTTC. Encoded protein: CASSSEATGGYEQYF.

Many counts were recorded for this clonotype. V is TRBV19 and J is TRBJ2-5, with 8 bases that match TRBD1. Germline-derived CDR1 and CDR2 are LNHDA and SQIVND (reference sequence). Germline trimming cut 8 bases from V and 6 bases from J; bases unmatched to any gene: 17. The CDR3 runs to 16 residues. CDR3 protein: CASHGVGSGQGKTQYF. In nucleotides, the CDR3 is TGTGCCAGTCATGGGGTGGGGTCAGGACAGGGAAAGACCCAGTACTTC.

The V call is TRBV6-1, the J call TRBJ2-1, with D possibly TRBD1 on 6 matching bases. V dropped 0 bases and J dropped 10 bases, with 19 bases sitting between them. CDR3 length: 16 residues. Germline V gene data show CDR1 as MNHNS and CDR2 as SASEGT. CDR3 sequence reads: CASSEASGTRTREQFF. The CDR3 nucleotides read TGTGCCAGCAGTGAAGCGTCAGGGACACGGACGAGGGAGCAGTTCTTC.

This sequence joins TRBV4-1 and TRBJ2-2, with D possibly TRBD2 on 6 matching bases. This CDR3 is 15 amino acids long. CDR1 is MGHRA and CDR2 is YSYEKL in the germline V gene. V was shortened by 0 bases and J by 5 bases, with 10 bases between the two germline ends. The CDR3 spells CASSQDALATGELFF. The CDR3 DNA reads TGCGCCAGCAGCCAAGACGCCCTAGCGACCGGGGAGCTGTTTTTT.